This TCR beta chain comes out of a study of blood T cell repertoires in COVID-19. Germline CDR1 and CDR2: MNHEY and SVGEGT. V lost 2 bases to trimming and J lost 4 bases, with 8 bases between them. This CDR3 has 13 residues. The authors' processing: Nucleated cell number was recorded as an estimate derived from reference gene primer amplification. The protocol was immunoSEQ multiplex PCR, while the TCRdb copy is restricted to in-frame clones and leaves out a portion. V, J and clone size derive from that table, while D and trimming were established from the DNA sequence. The sample shows about 260,000 clones, approximately 90% of them seen only once.

The receptor's source is a woman aged 40 to 55 with acute or convalescent COVID-19. Sequencing input: peripheral blood. The chain combines TRBV6-2 or TRBV6-3 with TRBJ1-2; D gene uncertain. CDR3 loop: CASSYATVYGYTF. The CDR3 DNA reads TGTGCCAGCAGTTACGCTACAGTCTATGGCTACACCTTC.